This is a list of T cell receptor beta chains from one sample in a study of control samples from healthy donors and cancer patients. Clones were read by immunoSEQ multiplex PCR, and TCRdb kept only the in-frame ones, dropping some. This sample has about 110,000 clones; approximately 84% occur once, and the top ten carry around 6.2%. The source material was blood. These receptors all stem from a man in his late teens or twenties in good health. CDR3s include the opening cysteine and the closing phenylalanine or tryptophan.

>TRBV5-6|TRBJ2-7
CASSWGARNEQYF
>TRBV14|TRBJ1-2
CASSQDSKGFYGYTF
>TRBV6-1|TRBJ1-6
CASRERQSSYNSPLHF
>TRBV19|TRBJ2-1
CASSLSSGRGPYNEQFF
>TRBV28|TRBJ2-1
CASRAPGQGRNEQFF
>TRBV23-1|TRBJ1-2
CASSHSGKYGYTF
>TRBV6-2/TRBV6-3|TRBJ2-1
CASSYFSGNNEQFF
>TRBV7-2|TRBJ2-3
CASSLEAGLGQYF
>TRBV7-2|TRBJ2-7
CASSRLPGTGVTYEQYF
>TRBV6-6|TRBJ1-5
CASNIQGAREPQHF
>TRBV5-6|TRBJ2-3
CASSLGGGLSTDTQYF
>TRBV9|TRBJ2-3
CASSPRRAGDTQYF
>TRBV6-5|TRBJ2-7
CASSTGTGGGYEQYF
>TRBV5-1|TRBJ2-3
CASTTSASTDTQYF
>TRBV5-6|TRBJ1-1
CASSLGPSSMNTEAFF
>TRBV13|TRBJ2-7
CASSLTGATYEQYF
>TRBV7-9|TRBJ2-7
CASSLPLTGVGGEQYF
>TRBV6-5|TRBJ1-6
CASSYGRIYNPPLHF
>TRBV7-8|TRBJ1-2
CASSLTTGVMSYTF
>TRBV7-2|TRBJ2-1
CASSLSSGGNNEQFF
>TRBV5-6|TRBJ2-5
CASSPRQGAIGETQYF
>TRBV24-1|TRBJ2-3
CATSVGSTDTQYF
>TRBV29-1|TRBJ1-2
CSVSAGAYGYTF
>TRBV11-3|TRBJ2-2
CASSPHTGELFF
>TRBV7-9|TRBJ2-1
CASSLARADEQFF
>TRBV29-1|TRBJ2-7
CSVAYGSPRAYEQYF
>TRBV19|TRBJ2-1
CASTGDGPYNEQFF
>TRBV5-1|TRBJ2-1
CASSLGYLSYNEQFF
>TRBV9|TRBJ1-2
CASSPRQGRNYGYTF
>TRBV19|TRBJ1-2
CASSIQGDRPANYGYTF
>TRBV28|TRBJ1-6
CASRPDVGGLGNSPLHF
>TRBV6-1|TRBJ2-7
CASSEAATGPYEQYF
>TRBV19|TRBJ2-1
CASSIGAQKNEQFF